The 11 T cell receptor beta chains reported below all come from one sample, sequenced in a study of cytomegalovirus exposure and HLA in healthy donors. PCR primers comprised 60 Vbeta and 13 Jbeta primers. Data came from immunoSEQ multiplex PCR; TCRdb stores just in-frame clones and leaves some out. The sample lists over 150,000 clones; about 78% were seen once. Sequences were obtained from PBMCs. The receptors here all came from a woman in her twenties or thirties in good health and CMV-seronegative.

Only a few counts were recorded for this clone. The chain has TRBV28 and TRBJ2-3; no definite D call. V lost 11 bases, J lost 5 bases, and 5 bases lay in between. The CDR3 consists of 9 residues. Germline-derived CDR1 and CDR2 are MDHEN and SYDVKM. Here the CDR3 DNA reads TGTGCCTGCGGAGATACGCAGTATTTT. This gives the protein CACGDTQYF.

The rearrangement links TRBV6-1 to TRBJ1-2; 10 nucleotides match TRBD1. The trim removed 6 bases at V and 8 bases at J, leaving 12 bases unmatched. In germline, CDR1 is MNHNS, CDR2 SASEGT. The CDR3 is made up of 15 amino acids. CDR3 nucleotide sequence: TGTGCCAGCAGAACCTCCGGGACAGGGGTTCAAGGCTACACCTTC. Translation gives CASRTSGTGVQGYTF.

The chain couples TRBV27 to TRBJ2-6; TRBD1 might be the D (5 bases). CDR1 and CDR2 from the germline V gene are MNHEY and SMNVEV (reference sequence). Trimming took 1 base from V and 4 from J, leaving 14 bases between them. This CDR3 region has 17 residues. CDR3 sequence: CASSLYPPQGGANVLTF. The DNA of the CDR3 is TGTGCCAGCAGTTTATATCCTCCTCAGGGAGGGGCCAACGTCCTGACTTTC.

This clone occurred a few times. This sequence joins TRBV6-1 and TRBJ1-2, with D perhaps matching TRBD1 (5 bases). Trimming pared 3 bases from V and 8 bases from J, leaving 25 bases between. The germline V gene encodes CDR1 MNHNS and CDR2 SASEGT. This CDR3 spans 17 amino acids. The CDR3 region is CASSDPRAQGGDGGYTF. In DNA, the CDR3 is TGTGCCAGCAGTGACCCCCGAGCCCAGGGTGGAGATGGGGGCTACACCTTC.

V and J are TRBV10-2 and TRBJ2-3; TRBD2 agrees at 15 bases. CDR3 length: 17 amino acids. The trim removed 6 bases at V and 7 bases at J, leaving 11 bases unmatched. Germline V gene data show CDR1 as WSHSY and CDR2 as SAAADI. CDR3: CASREGLAGGVLYTQYF. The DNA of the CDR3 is TGCGCCAGCAGGGAGGGACTAGCGGGAGGAGTTTTATATACGCAGTATTTT.

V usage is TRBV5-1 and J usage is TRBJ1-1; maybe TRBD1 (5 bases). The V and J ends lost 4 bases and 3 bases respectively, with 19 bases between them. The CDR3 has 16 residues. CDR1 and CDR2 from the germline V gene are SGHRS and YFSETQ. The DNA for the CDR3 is TGCGCCAGCAGCCCAATACCCTTAGGAGGGGACACTGAAGCTTTCTTT. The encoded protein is CASSPIPLGGDTEAFF.

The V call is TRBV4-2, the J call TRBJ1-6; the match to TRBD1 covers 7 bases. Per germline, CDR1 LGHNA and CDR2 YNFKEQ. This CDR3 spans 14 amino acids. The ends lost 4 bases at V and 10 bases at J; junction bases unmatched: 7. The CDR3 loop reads CASSPDRGQSPLHF. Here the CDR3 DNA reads TGTGCCAGCAGCCCGGACCGGGGACAGTCACCCCTCCACTTT.

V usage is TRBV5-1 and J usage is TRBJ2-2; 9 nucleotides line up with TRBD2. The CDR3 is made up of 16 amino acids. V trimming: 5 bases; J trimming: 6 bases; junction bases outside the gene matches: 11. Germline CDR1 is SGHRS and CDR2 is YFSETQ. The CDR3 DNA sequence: TGCGCCAGCAGTCCCTCCGGCGGGGGGGCCCCCGGGGAGCTGTTTTTT. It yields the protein CASSPSGGGAPGELFF.

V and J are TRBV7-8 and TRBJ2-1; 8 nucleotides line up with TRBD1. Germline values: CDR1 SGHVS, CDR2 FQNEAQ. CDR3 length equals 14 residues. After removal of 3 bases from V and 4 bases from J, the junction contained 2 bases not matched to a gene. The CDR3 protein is CASSFDRGYNEQFF. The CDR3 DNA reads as TGTGCCAGCAGCTTTGACAGGGGTTACAATGAGCAGTTCTTC.

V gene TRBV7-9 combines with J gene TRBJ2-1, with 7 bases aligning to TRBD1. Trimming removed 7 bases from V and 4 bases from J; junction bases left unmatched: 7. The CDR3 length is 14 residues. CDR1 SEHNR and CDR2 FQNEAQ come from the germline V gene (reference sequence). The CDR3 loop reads CASIPPDRYNEQFF. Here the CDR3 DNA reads TGTGCCAGCATCCCCCCGGACAGGTACAATGAGCAGTTCTTC.

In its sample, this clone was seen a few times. CDR3 nucleotide sequence: TGTGCCATCACGACAGGGCGCGGTAGCACTGAAGCTTTCTTT. Protein sequence: CAITTGRGSTEAFF. The chain uses TRBV10-3 and TRBJ1-1; 7 bases align to TRBD1. V gave up 7 bases and J gave up 4 bases; unmatched junction bases: 9. The germline gives CDR1 ENHRY, CDR2 SYGVKD. CDR3 length equals 14 residues.